This T cell receptor beta chain was recorded in a study of early T cells in non-severe SARS-CoV-2 infection. At the level of the study: Investigators sequenced bulk RNA drawn from unsorted whole blood, and chains remained unpaired. Study results and caveats: Anti-spike CD8 responses were favored by VDJdb matching, which missed private and CD4 specificities.

In the library, individual cDNA molecules carried attached unique molecular identifiers. Each CDR3 protein gets one entry after TCRdb re-called the 5' RACE reads with MiXCR. The sample holds roughly 50,000 distinct CDR3 sequences, around 5.6% seen once. Germline V gives CDR1 DFQATT, CDR2 SNEGSKA (reference sequence). CDR3 size: 15 residues. Trimming cost V 0 bases and J 1 base, with 10 bases left between them. This clonotype appeared a few times. Its antigen is undetermined. Sequenced material: whole blood. The clonotype comes from an adult who was a healthcare worker with PCR-confirmed SARS-CoV-2 infection or an uninfected control (not recorded which). V and J are TRBV20-1 and TRBJ2-1; D remains unclear. The DNA of the CDR3 is TGCAGTGCTAGAGATCCGAAATATTCCTACAATGAGCAGTTCTTC. Protein sequence: CSARDPKYSYNEQFF.